These T cell receptor beta chains were read from a single sample in a study of blood T cell repertoires in COVID-19. Produced via immunoSEQ multiplex PCR; TCRdb's table is partial and in-frame only. The table lists roughly 150,000 clones, more than 75% of them singletons. Sequences were obtained from peripheral blood. All receptors come from a woman between 50 and 59 years old with COVID-19, enrolled during active disease. Each CDR3 is given with its conserved first and last residue. A D gene is named only where the DNA matches it firmly. A clone size is listed for some rows: how often the clone was seen (once, few, many), or a class if it is expanded.

D	size	V	J	length	DNA	CDR3
.	.	TRBV28	TRBJ2-5	16	TGTGCCAGCAGTTTTAAAGGGGCTAGCGCGTATTATGGCCAGTACTTC	CASSFKGASAYYGQYF
TRBD1	.	TRBV12-5	TRBJ1-1	14	TGTGCTAGTGGCCCACAGGGGTTGAACACTGAAGCTTTCTTT	CASGPQGLNTEAFF
TRBD1	.	TRBV13	TRBJ1-2	15	TGTGCCAGCAGCACCCGGGGACAGTCGAACTATGGCTACACCTTC	CASSTRGQSNYGYTF
TRBD2	once	TRBV6-6	TRBJ2-3	15	TGTGCCAGCAACGGACTAGCGCGGGGATCAGATACGCAGTATTTT	CASNGLARGSDTQYF
TRBD1	.	TRBV6-5	TRBJ1-1	15	TGTGCCAGCAGTCCAGGGACAGGACTGAACACTGAAGCTTTCTTT	CASSPGTGLNTEAFF
.	once	TRBV10-1	TRBJ2-1	13	TGCGCCAGCAGTGGGGCAGACGACAATGAGCAGTTCTTC	CASSGADDNEQFF
.	.	TRBV12-3/TRBV12-4	TRBJ1-5	13	TGTGCCAGCAGTTTCTGGGGAGATCAGCCCCAGCATTTT	CASSFWGDQPQHF
.	.	TRBV6-1	TRBJ2-7	12	TGTGCCAGCAGTGAACGGGATTCTGAGCAGTACTTC	CASSERDSEQYF
TRBD2	.	TRBV11-2	TRBJ2-3	18	TGTGCCAGCAGCTTACCCTTTAGCGGGGGGCAACTCACAGATACGCAGTATTTT	CASSLPFSGGQLTDTQYF
.	few	TRBV3-1/TRBV3-2	TRBJ1-4	16	TGTGCCAGCAGCCAAGTTGTGGGGACCCAGACAGGAAAACTGTTTTTT	CASSQVVGTQTGKLFF
TRBD2	.	TRBV7-7	TRBJ2-1	16	TGTGCTAGCAGCCAGAGACTAGCGGACCACTACAATGAGCAGTTCTTC	CASSQRLADHYNEQFF
.	.	TRBV7-9	TRBJ2-1	17	TGTGCCAGCAGCCACGGGAAGGCGGGACTCAAACCCAATGAGCAGTTCTTC	CASSHGKAGLKPNEQFF
.	once	TRBV7-5	TRBJ2-3	16	TGTGCCAGAAGCTTATATGGTAGCGGGACCACAGATACGCAGTATTTT	CARSLYGSGTTDTQYF
.	.	TRBV7-3	TRBJ2-7	14	TGTGCCAGCAGCTTAACTAGCGGCTCCTACGAGCAGTACTTC	CASSLTSGSYEQYF
TRBD1	.	TRBV6-2/TRBV6-3	TRBJ1-1	17	TGTGCCAGCAGTTACGCCCCGCTACAGGGGTCCCACACTGAAGCTTTCTTT	CASSYAPLQGSHTEAFF
TRBD1	.	TRBV7-2	TRBJ1-6	13	TGTGCCAGCAGCTTACAGGGGGGTTTGCCCCTCCACTTT	CASSLQGGLPLHF